This T cell receptor beta chain was recorded in a study of T-cell reconstitution after alpha-beta-depleted transplantation in children. The TCRbeta library incorporated unique molecular identifiers. In TCRdb, the PCR reads were re-called with MiXCR into one record per CDR3 protein. The sample lists about 360,000 distinct CDR3 sequences, 13% seen once, with about 4.5% in the top ten. Trimming removed 6 bases at V and 5 bases at J, with 14 bases between. CDR3 length equals 13 residues. The table lists this clonotype with many counts. The rearrangement uses TRBV12-3 or TRBV12-4 and TRBJ2-7; TRBD2 is a possible D gene (7 bases). The sequenced sample was PBMCs, obtained from the stem cell graft. This clonotype was sampled from a human donor who donated a stem cell graft to a child with Fanconi anemia. In DNA, the CDR3 is TGTGCCAGCAGCCGTTCGGGGGGCAACGAGCAGTACGTC. Protein: CASSRSGGNEQYV.